These T cell receptor beta chains were read from a single sample in a study of cytomegalovirus exposure and HLA in healthy donors. Only in-frame clones appear in the TCRdb table, and some are missing; sequencing was by immunoSEQ multiplex PCR. This table holds under 300,000 clones, approximately 90% found once. Sequencing used PBMCs. The receptor set was obtained from a middle-aged man in good health and CMV-seropositive. The CDR3 runs from the conserved cysteine through the conserved F or W. Fields, in order: D gene, V gene, clone size, CDR3 length, J gene, CDR3 DNA, CDR3 protein. A D gene is named only where the DNA matches it firmly. The size of a clone is reported for some rows only, either as once, few or many, or as a class for expanded clones.

TRBD2	TRBV7-3	-	15	TRBJ2-7	TGTGCCAGCAGCCCGGGGACTAGCGGGACCGACGAGCAGTACTTC	CASSPGTSGTDEQYF
TRBD1	TRBV28	-	14	TRBJ2-2	TGTGCCAGCAGCCCAGACAGGGGGACCGGGGAGCTGTTTTTT	CASSPDRGTGELFF
-	TRBV7-2	once	14	TRBJ2-5	TGTGCCAGCAGCTTAGGCCCAGGCCAAGAGACCCAGTACTTC	CASSLGPGQETQYF
-	TRBV9	-	17	TRBJ2-2	TGTGCCAGCAGCCCAAGCTTATACAGGGTCAGGACCGGGGAGCTGTTTTTT	CASSPSLYRVRTGELFF
-	TRBV11-2	-	14	TRBJ2-3	TGTGCCAGCAGCCTTGACTCTGTTGCAGATACGCAGTATTTT	CASSLDSVADTQYF
TRBD2	TRBV29-1	-	14	TRBJ2-1	TGCAGCGCCGACCGGACTAGCGGGATTAATGAGCAGTTCTTC	CSADRTSGINEQFF
TRBD2	TRBV7-9	-	17	TRBJ2-2	TGTGCCAGCAGCTTAAAACCCAGCGGGGTCAACACCGGGGAGCTGTTTTTT	CASSLKPSGVNTGELFF
TRBD2	TRBV5-1	-	15	TRBJ2-1	TGCGCCAGCAGCGGAGGACTAGCGGACTACAATGAGCAGTTCTTC	CASSGGLADYNEQFF
-	TRBV28	-	13	TRBJ2-7	TGTGCCAGCAGTTTGCAGGGCCCCTACGAGCAGTACTTC	CASSLQGPYEQYF
-	TRBV2	-	14	TRBJ2-1	TGTGCCAGCAGTGAACTGGCCTCCTACAATGAGCAGTTCTTC	CASSELASYNEQFF
-	TRBV13	-	21	TRBJ2-7	TGTGCCAGCAGCTTACAAGCGGCACCTTACTTATTCACGAAAGAATTTTCCGAGCAGTACTTC	CASSLQAAPYLFTKEFSEQYF